The clone carrying this T cell receptor (beta chain) was recorded a few times. What it recognizes is unknown. Since all of the isolated RNA was reverse transcribed, expressed TCRB transcripts were what got sequenced. Clones were read by immunoSEQ multiplex PCR, and TCRdb kept only the in-frame ones, dropping some. The data hold 600,000 to 700,000 clones, with about an eighth observed a single time. The sample originates from a study of beta chain features in type 1 diabetes. The single heparinised draw taken from each donor contained roughly 100 mL of blood on average. CD4+ naive, central memory, regulatory and stem cell-like memory cells were sorted via CD45RO/CCR7/CD25/CD127/CD95/CD27. Each sorted fraction was over 95% pure. Study results and caveats: Researchers report that Type 1 diabetes patients had moderately but significantly shorter TCRB CDR3s across all four CD4+ subsets. HLA influence on TCRB rearrangement stayed unresolved here.

V lost 0 bases to trimming and J lost 8 bases, with 5 bases between them. The V gene's germline CDR1 is SGHAT and CDR2 FQDESV (reference sequence). This CDR3 comprises 13 residues. J is TRBJ1-6 and V is TRBV11-1; D gene unclear. The material sequenced was naive CD4+ T cells from blood. This clonotype was sampled from a man in his late teens or twenties with type 1 diabetes. The CDR3 reads CASSLARYSPLHF. The DNA of the CDR3 is TGTGCCAGCAGCTTAGCTCGCTATTCACCCCTCCACTTT.